These T cell receptor beta chains were read from a single sample in a study of identical twins. TCRdb redid the calling of the 5' RACE reads with MiXCR, one entry per CDR3 protein. The sample includes 1.5 million to 2 million distinct CDR3 sequences, 25% to 35% of them seen just once. The sample comprised cord blood. The receptors were gathered from a newborn girl in good health. Both conserved end residues are part of each CDR3. Each record gives: clone size, J gene, V gene, D gene, CDR3 DNA, CDR3 protein. D genes are given only for firm matches. Where a row states a size, it is once, few, many or the class of an expanded clone; other rows omit it.

>-|TRBJ1-2|TRBV20-1|TRBD1
TGCAGTGCCCGGGACAGGGGTCTCACTAACTATGGCTACACCTTC
CSARDRGLTNYGYTF
>-|TRBJ2-3|TRBV2|TRBD2
TGTGCCAGCAGTGATCAGGGACTAGCCACAGATACGCAGTATTTT
CASSDQGLATDTQYF
>few|TRBJ2-7|TRBV5-5|-
TGTGCCAGCAGCCCGACAGTCCTCTACGAGCAGTACTTC
CASSPTVLYEQYF
>-|TRBJ2-5|TRBV9|TRBD2
TGTGCCAGCAGCGTAGCTACCGGCCAGACTAGCTTAGAGACCCAGTACTTC
CASSVATGQTSLETQYF
>-|TRBJ2-3|TRBV5-1|TRBD2
TGCGCCAGCAGCTTGCCCGGACTAGCGGAGTCAGATACGCAGTATTTT
CASSLPGLAESDTQYF
>once|TRBJ2-7|TRBV3-1|TRBD2
TGTGCCAGCAGGAAGGACGGGGGGTACGAGCAGTACTTC
CASRKDGGYEQYF
>many|TRBJ1-5|TRBV12-3/TRBV12-4|TRBD1
TGTGCCAGCAGAAGGGACAGGGGCAATCAGCCCCAGCATTTT
CASRRDRGNQPQHF
>-|TRBJ1-1|TRBV12-3/TRBV12-4|TRBD1
TGTGCCAGCAGTGTTGCCAGGGGGCTCACTGAAGCTTTCTTT
CASSVARGLTEAFF
>many|TRBJ1-2|TRBV29-1|-
TGCAGCGTTGGAGCAGCGGGAAACAGGGATGCTAACTATGGCTACACCTTC
CSVGAAGNRDANYGYTF
>-|TRBJ2-7|TRBV2|-
TGTGCCAGCAGTGACACTTGGGTGGATGAGCAGTACTTC
CASSDTWVDEQYF
>once|TRBJ1-1|TRBV7-9|-
TGTGCCAGCGAGGGTCCGTTCGCTGAAGCTTTCTTT
CASEGPFAEAFF
>-|TRBJ1-2|TRBV21-1|-
TGTGCCAGCAGCAAAGAACGGCAAGGGGACCACTATGGCTACACCTTC
CASSKERQGDHYGYTF
>-|TRBJ2-1|TRBV20-1|-
TGCAGTGCTAGAGGAATAGAGACCCAGTTCTTC
CSARGIETQFF
>few|TRBJ1-5|TRBV28|-
TGTGCCAGCAAGGGAGGACGGACGAGCAATCAGCCCCAGCATTTT
CASKGGRTSNQPQHF
>-|TRBJ2-5|TRBV5-1|TRBD2
TGCGCCAGCAGCTTTACTAGCGGGGGGGCCGAAGAGACCCAGTACTTC
CASSFTSGGAEETQYF
>-|TRBJ2-3|TRBV6-2/TRBV6-3|TRBD1
TGTGCCAGCAGACGGGACAGGACAAGCACAGATACGCAGTATTTT
CASRRDRTSTDTQYF
>-|TRBJ1-2|TRBV7-2|TRBD1
TGTGCCAGCAGCTTAACCAGGACAGGGTTGGCTGGCTACACCTTC
CASSLTRTGLAGYTF
>-|TRBJ2-1|TRBV20-1|TRBD2
TGCAGTGCTAGCCCGTGGGAGGGCCTCTACAATGAGCAGTTCTTC
CSASPWEGLYNEQFF
>-|TRBJ1-1|TRBV6-1|-
TGTGCCAGCAGTGAACAAGGAGGGAGGGGGACTGAAGCTTTCTTT
CASSEQGGRGTEAFF
>many|TRBJ1-4|TRBV10-3|-
TGTGCCATCAGTGGTACTGGGGCTAATGAAAAACTGTTTTTT
CAISGTGANEKLFF
>-|TRBJ1-2|TRBV4-2|-
TGTGCCAGCAGCCAAGATTTTGTGACAGATGGCTACACCTTC
CASSQDFVTDGYTF
>-|TRBJ2-1|TRBV2|-
TGTGCCATCAAGCTATACAATGAGCAGTTCTTC
CAIKLYNEQFF
>-|TRBJ1-4|TRBV11-2|TRBD1
TGTGCCAGCAGCCTCCTCGACAGGGGGACGATTATTGAAAAACTGTTTTTT
CASSLLDRGTIIEKLFF
>few|TRBJ2-3|TRBV20-1|-
TGCAGTGCCCCCACTAGGACAGATACGCAGTATTTT
CSAPTRTDTQYF
>many|TRBJ2-1|TRBV12-3/TRBV12-4|-
TGTGCCAGCAGTTTGGAACGGGTTTCCTCCTACAATGAGCAGTTCTTC
CASSLERVSSYNEQFF
>-|TRBJ2-7|TRBV20-1|-
TGCAGTGCTAGTAGGCGAGGCAATGAGCAGTACTTC
CSASRRGNEQYF
>-|TRBJ2-3|TRBV7-6|TRBD1
TGTGCCAGCAGCCCGCTTCGGACAGGGATAGATACGCAGTATTTT
CASSPLRTGIDTQYF
>-|TRBJ1-5|TRBV4-2|-
TGTGCCAGCAGCCAAGTGGAGGGGGGGTTTCTCAATCAGCCCCAGCATTTT
CASSQVEGGFLNQPQHF
>-|TRBJ1-1|TRBV11-2|TRBD1
TGTGCCAGCAGCTTTGGGGACAGACTGAACACTGAAGCTTTCTTT
CASSFGDRLNTEAFF
>few|TRBJ1-5|TRBV6-6|-
TGTGCCAGCAGTTACTCCTCCGGGAGTCAGCCCCAGCATTTT
CASSYSSGSQPQHF
>many|TRBJ2-1|TRBV12-3/TRBV12-4|-
TGTGCCAGCAGTTTAGATCTATTAAGCTCCTACAATGAGCAGTTCTTC
CASSLDLLSSYNEQFF
>many|TRBJ2-4|TRBV5-1|TRBD2
TGCGCCAGCAGCTTGGCGTCAGGGAGGGACATTCAGTACTTC
CASSLASGRDIQYF
>few|TRBJ2-7|TRBV27|TRBD2
TGTGCCAGCAGTGCACTAGCGGGAGTCTACGAGCAGTACTTC
CASSALAGVYEQYF
>-|TRBJ2-7|TRBV3-1|TRBD1
TGTGCCAGCAGCCAACAGGGGGAATACGAGCAGTACTTC
CASSQQGEYEQYF
>many|TRBJ2-3|TRBV5-1|TRBD2
TGCGCCAGCAAAGCGGGATCTAGCACAGATACGCAGTATTTT
CASKAGSSTDTQYF
>once|TRBJ2-5|TRBV7-2|TRBD2
TGTGCCAGCAGCGTAGCTCTAGCGGGAGCCGTGCAGTACTTC
CASSVALAGAVQYF
>-|TRBJ2-3|TRBV2|TRBD2
TGTGCCAGCTGCGAGATAGCGGGAGGGTTTGCCACAGATACGCAGTATTTT
CASCEIAGGFATDTQYF
>few|TRBJ2-4|TRBV4-1|-
TGCGCCAGCAGCAAGAAGGGGGGAGACTGGGGCAAAAACATTCAGTACTTC
CASSKKGGDWGKNIQYF